This T cell receptor beta chain was captured by sequencing in a study of persistence of HIV-infected CD4 T cells. Sequencing used immunoSEQ version 4 in survey mode. Some clones are missing from TCRdb's copy, which holds only in-frame ones; the method was immunoSEQ multiplex PCR. Of 40,000 to 55,000 clones listed, 88% were seen once; the top ten hold 0.4% to 0.5%. Comment on this clone: What it binds is not known.

Cells were stimulated nonspecifically with anti-CD3/anti-CD28 magnetic beads. Sorting of responding CD4+ T cells relied on upregulated CD40 ligand together with CD69. This CDR3 comprises 13 residues. The V gene's germline CDR1 is GTSNPN and CDR2 SVGIG (reference sequence). Trimming pared 2 bases from V and 3 bases from J, leaving 10 bases between. This clonotype was obtained from an adult woman with HIV who was CMV-seropositive. The chain links TRBV30 to TRBJ1-1; D is undetermined. The sample was CD4+ T cells sorted from PBMCs after roughly 19-hour stimulation, taken from a patient who received antiretroviral therapy. For the CDR3, the DNA is TGTGCCTGGAGTCCTGCTGGGGACACTGAAGCTTTCTTT. Amino acids: CAWSPAGDTEAFF.